This section outlines one T cell receptor beta chain sequence together with its context. The sample belongs to a study of blood T cell repertoires in COVID-19. Study-level information: The United States, Italy and Spain supplied acute and convalescent COVID-19 samples. From T cells, B-cell-depleted T cells, or PBMCs came the material, which was cDNA or gDNA.

The CDR3 extends over 13 amino acids. The germline V and J ends were trimmed by 4 bases and 7 bases, with 10 bases remaining between them. Per the germline V gene, CDR1 is MNHNY and CDR2 is SVGAGI (reference sequence). Per the original methods: Amplification from reference gene primers served as the basis for estimated nucleated cell counts. Assay: immunoSEQ multiplex PCR; the TCRdb copy retains only in-frame clones and omits some. V and J calls and clone size are those listed in that table; D and trimming were worked out from the DNA. Here the sample spans approximately 98,000 clones, about three quarters being singletons.

This receptor was identified in a woman in her forties with acute or convalescent COVID-19. The sample consisted of peripheral blood. The gene calls are TRBV6-6 and TRBJ1-4; D call uncertain. As DNA, the CDR3 is TGTGCCAGCAGTTCTCCAACGGGTGAAAAACTGTTTTTT. Protein sequence: CASSSPTGEKLFF.